This TCR beta chain was captured by sequencing in a study of blood T cells in healthy people across ages. V shed 0 bases, J shed 5 bases, and the junction held 8 bases outside the gene matches. The CDR3 contains 18 residues. Germline V gene lookup returns CDR1 GTSNPN and CDR2 SVGIG (reference sequence). A sample-barcoded 5' primer and a J-beta primer mix were used in a second PCR of roughly 6 to 12 cycles. Every cDNA molecule carried a tag from a template-switch adaptor bearing 12 random nucleotides. MiXCR, applied by TCRdb to the 5' RACE reads, yields one record per CDR3 protein. The table lists 730,000 or so distinct CDR3 sequences, roughly 43% of them singletons.

The origin of this receptor is a woman aged 60-70 years in good health. Sequencing was carried out using blood. The J gene is TRBJ2-1, the V gene TRBV30; TRBD2 aligns across 15 bases. This CDR3 reads CAWSVQRTSGGADNEQFF. The CDR3 nucleotides read TGTGCCTGGAGTGTACAGAGGACTAGCGGGGGGGCTGACAATGAGCAGTTCTTC. Full variable domain (missing parts from reference TRBV30 and TRBJ2-1): SQTIHQWPATLVQPVGSPLSLECTVEGTSNPNLYWYRQAAGRGLQLLFYSVGIGQISSEVPQNLSASRPQDRQFILSSKKLLLSDSGFYLCAWSVQRTSGGADNEQFFGPGTRLTVL.